This T cell receptor beta chain emerged from a study of regulatory T cells in long-lasting Graves disease. Study results and limitations: Peripheral blood alone, not thyroid tissue, underwent study.

The trim removed 5 bases at V and 3 bases at J, leaving 8 bases unmatched. From germline, CDR1 is MNHEY and CDR2 SMNVEV (reference sequence). There are 15 residues in the CDR3. Through Arm-PCR of CDR3 regions and iRepertoire HTBI primers, TCR beta libraries were built. TCRdb independently ran MiXCR on the multiplex PCR reads; one entry per CDR3 protein. Of 400,000 to 550,000 distinct CDR3 sequences listed, approximately 16% are singletons. As concerns this clonotype: Its target is unknown.

The time point denotes: newly diagnosed GD, antithyroid drugs for less than 3 months. The TCR library was made from RNA that had been extracted from PBMCs in TRIzol. These data were also filed under a second study, of T cells in Graves' hyperthyroidism and ophthalmopathy.

The sequenced sample was peripheral blood mononuclear cells (PBMCs), obtained at new diagnosis, from a patient treated with antithyroid drugs. The chain joins TRBV27 to TRBJ2-7; 9 nucleotides agree with TRBD2. This receptor was identified in a woman in her twenties or thirties with Graves disease. For the CDR3, the DNA is TGTGCCAGCAGTGTCTTTAGCGGGAGAAGCTACGAGCAGTACTTC. It is translated as CASSVFSGRSYEQYF.